This T cell receptor beta chain emerged from a study of T cells in Graves' hyperthyroidism and ophthalmopathy. Regarding the study as a whole: Blood also contained most expanded thyroid clonotypes above 0.001.

Researchers took RNA transcripts and amplified the TCR beta CDR3 regions from them. The HTBI primer set drove a first-round RT-PCR of the TCR CDR3. MiXCR, run by TCRdb on the multiplex PCR reads, gives a single entry per CDR3 protein. The data hold hundreds of thousands of distinct CDR3 sequences, with 20% to 25% observed a single time. The CDR3 runs 15 residues. Germline assignment: CDR1 SGHAT and CDR2 FQDESV (reference sequence). The V gene end was trimmed by 2 bases and the J gene end by 7 bases; junction bases not matched to a gene: 5. Turning to this clonotype: What it recognizes is unknown.

This clonotype originated in a man under 40 with Graves' ophthalmopathy. Sample: blood. The chain couples TRBV11-1 to TRBJ2-1, with 10 positions matching TRBD2. This CDR3 reads CASSLKLAGRNEQFF. CDR3 DNA: TGTGCCAGCAGCTTAAAACTAGCGGGGCGGAATGAGCAGTTCTTC.